This entry lists 9 T cell receptor beta chains sequenced from one sample in a study of blood T cell repertoires in COVID-19. Using immunoSEQ multiplex PCR, the repertoire was profiled, and TCRdb retains in-frame clones only, with some absent. The sample includes roughly 320,000 clones, over 80% seen only once; the top ten take 6.3%. Sequenced sample: peripheral blood. Receptors originate from a woman between 45 and 60 years old with COVID-19, enrolled during active disease.

The chain links TRBV10-3 to TRBJ2-5; the D is unclear. The CDR3 contains 13 residues. CDR1 is ENHRY, CDR2 SYGVKD, per germline. The V and J ends lost 6 bases and 2 bases respectively, with 10 bases between them. CDR3 coding DNA: TGTGCCATCAGCGAAGCGAGTCAAGAGACCCAGTACTTC. Translating it yields CAISEASQETQYF.

Turning to this clone: Within the sample, other DNA sequences also encode this same CDR3. V usage is TRBV5-1 and J usage is TRBJ2-5, with D possibly matching TRBD2 (5 bases). The CDR3 covers 14 residues. Germline CDR1 SGHRS, CDR2 YFSETQ. Deletions cut 0 bases from V and 2 bases from J, with 8 bases between. CDR3 protein: CASSLEGGQETQYF. The CDR3 nucleotides read TGCGCCAGCAGCTTGGAAGGAGGACAAGAGACCCAGTACTTC.

J is TRBJ1-2 and V is TRBV2; D remains unclear. The V end was cut by 5 bases, the J end by 1 base, with 8 bases between. Per germline, CDR1 SNHLY and CDR2 FYNNEI. The CDR3 sequence is 13 residues long. CDR3: CASSMILNYGYTF. CDR3 sequence (DNA): TGTGCCAGCAGTATGATACTTAACTATGGCTACACCTTC.

Notes on this clone: Compared with germline, one end of the junction differs, possibly owing to a read error. The CDR3 DNA follows: TGTGCCAGCTCATCACCGACCGGGACATTATCCTACGAGCAGTACTTC. Its protein product is CASSSPTGTLSYEQYF. The V call is TRBV18, the J call TRBJ2-7; weak D call: TRBD1 (6 bases). Germline V gene data show CDR1 as KGHSH and CDR2 as LQKENI. The CDR3 has 16 amino acids.

The CDR3, as DNA: TGCGCCAGCAGTGCGGACAGGGGAGCCTACGGCGTGAATTCACCCCTCCACTTT. Amino acids: CASSADRGAYGVNSPLHF. The V call is TRBV10-1, the J call TRBJ1-6; 9 nucleotides agree with TRBD1. Trimming cost V 4 bases and J 7 bases; bases outside gene matches: 14. Germline values: CDR1 WNHNN, CDR2 SYGVQD (reference sequence). CDR3 length equals 18 residues.

V is TRBV27 and J is TRBJ1-4; D might be TRBD1 (6 bases). Deletions cut 4 bases from V and 8 bases from J, with 23 bases between. The V gene's germline CDR1 is MNHEY and CDR2 SMNVEV (reference sequence). The CDR3 extends over 17 amino acids. The chain's CDR3 is CASSWRWTERAEEKLFF. The CDR3 coding sequence is TGTGCCAGCAGTTGGCGATGGACAGAACGGGCGGAGGAAAAACTGTTTTTT.

This clone was counted once. The chain has TRBV4-3 and TRBJ2-1, with TRBD2 matching over 7 bases. Germline V gene lookup returns CDR1 LGHNA and CDR2 YSLEER. The CDR3 loop spans 16 amino acids. V shed 3 bases, J shed 2 bases, and the junction held 7 bases outside the gene matches. The CDR3 spells CASSQRTRTPYNEQFF. The DNA of the CDR3 is TGCGCCAGCAGCCAGCGGACTAGGACCCCCTACAATGAGCAGTTCTTC.

The chain has TRBV7-2 and TRBJ1-5; 8 bases agree with TRBD1. J gave up 4 bases and V 6 bases, and 8 bases lay outside the gene matches. The length of the CDR3 is 15 residues. The germline CDR1 and CDR2 sequences are SGHTA and FQGNSA. This CDR3 reads CASRGGTGVNQPQHF. DNA for the CDR3: TGTGCCAGCAGGGGCGGGACAGGCGTTAATCAGCCCCAGCATTTT.

The V gene is TRBV2, the J gene TRBJ1-6; TRBD1 agrees at 10 bases. The germline gives CDR1 SNHLY, CDR2 FYNNEI. The CDR3 length is 14 residues. Trimming took 6 bases from V and 7 from J; bases not matched to a gene: 3. CDR3 residues: CASRGQGNNSPLHF. DNA of the CDR3: TGTGCCAGCAGGGGACAGGGGAACAATTCACCCCTCCACTTT.